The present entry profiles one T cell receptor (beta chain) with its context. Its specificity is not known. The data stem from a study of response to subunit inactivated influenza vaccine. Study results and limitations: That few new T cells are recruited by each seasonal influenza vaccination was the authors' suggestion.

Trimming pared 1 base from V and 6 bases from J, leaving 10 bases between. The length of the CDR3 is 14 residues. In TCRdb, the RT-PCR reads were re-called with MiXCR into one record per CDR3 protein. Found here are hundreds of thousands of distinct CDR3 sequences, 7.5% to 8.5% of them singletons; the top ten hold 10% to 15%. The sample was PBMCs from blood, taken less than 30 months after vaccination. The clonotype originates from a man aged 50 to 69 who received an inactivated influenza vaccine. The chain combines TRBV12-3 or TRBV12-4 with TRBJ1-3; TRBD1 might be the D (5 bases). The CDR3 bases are TGTGCCAGCAGTTTAGTCAGGGTTCTAAACACCATATATTTT. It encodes CASSLVRVLNTIYF.